One sample yielded the 23 T cell receptor beta chains listed below, sequenced in a study of blood T cell repertoires in COVID-19. Repertoires were generated with immunoSEQ multiplex PCR, while TCRdb's copy carries only in-frame clones and drops some. The data hold just under 55,000 clones, with approximately 90% observed a single time. The sample comprised peripheral blood. The origin of the receptors is a man aged 45-65 years with acute or convalescent COVID-19.

The chain joins TRBV5-1 to TRBJ2-2; the D gene is possibly TRBD2 (5 bases). V was pared by 0 bases and J by 4 bases, with 10 bases between. Germline CDR1 is SGHRS and CDR2 is YFSETQ. CDR3 size: 15 residues. The CDR3 loop is CASSLDGMGTGELFF. The DNA for the CDR3 is TGCGCCAGCAGCTTGGACGGGATGGGCACCGGGGAGCTGTTTTTT.

This clone was seen more than once but under ten times. The chain links TRBV3-1 (or the pseudogene TRBV3-2) to TRBJ1-2, with D unclear. Germline V gene sequence: CDR1 LGHDT, CDR2 YNNKEL (reference sequence). The germline V and J ends were trimmed by 1 base and 3 bases, with 15 bases remaining between them. CDR3 length: 16 amino acids. CDR3 region: CASSQGPQIGDYGYTF. For the CDR3, the DNA is TGTGCCAGCAGCCAAGGGCCGCAAATAGGAGACTATGGCTACACCTTC.

The V gene is TRBV5-1, the J gene TRBJ1-3; tentatively, D is TRBD1 (6 bases). Germline loops: CDR1 SGHRS, CDR2 YFSETQ. V was shortened by 2 bases and J by 2 bases, with 11 bases between the two germline ends. This CDR3 comprises 15 residues. CDR3 nucleotide sequence: TGCGCCAGCAGCTTATGGGGGGGCCCTGGAAACACCATATATTTT. It specifies CASSLWGGPGNTIYF.

The chain employs TRBV4-1 and TRBJ2-4; TRBD1 is a possible D gene (6 bases). The germline V and J ends were trimmed by 3 bases and 1 base, with 19 bases remaining between them. Germline V CDR1 and CDR2: MGHRA, YSYEKL. The CDR3 sequence is 18 residues long. DNA of the CDR3: TGCGCCAGCAGCCAGGGGGCTTCGGCGGGCGGGGCCAAAAACATTCAGTACTTC. Protein sequence: CASSQGASAGGAKNIQYF.

The J gene is TRBJ1-2, the V gene TRBV27, with D possibly TRBD1 on 5 matching bases. CDR3 length: 14 residues. V was cut by 0 bases and J by 4 bases, with 9 bases left in between. The germline V gene encodes CDR1 MNHEY and CDR2 SMNVEV (reference sequence). The CDR3 loop reads CASSLSTASYGYTF. The CDR3, as DNA: TGTGCCAGCAGTTTATCGACAGCGTCCTATGGCTACACCTTC.

The chain has TRBV5-1 and TRBJ2-7, with 8 bases aligning to TRBD2. CDR3 length equals 14 residues. Germline V gene data show CDR1 as SGHRS and CDR2 as YFSETQ. J lost 6 bases, V lost 3 bases, and 8 bases had no gene match. In nucleotides, the CDR3 is TGCGCCAGCAGCTCTCCTCCGGGAGGGGGCGAGCAGTACTTC. Amino acids: CASSSPPGGGEQYF.

The chain is built from TRBV2 and TRBJ2-7, with 9 bases aligning to TRBD2. V lost 6 bases and J lost 10; bases outside the gene matches: 7. CDR3 length: 12 amino acids. In germline, CDR1 is SNHLY, CDR2 FYNNEI. This CDR3 reads CASRVSGRSQYF. The DNA for the CDR3 is TGTGCCAGCAGGGTAAGCGGGAGGTCCCAGTACTTC.

CDR3 amino acids: CASSSHRGRLVDEQFF. CDR3 coding DNA: TGTGCCAGCAGCTCCCACAGGGGGCGCTTGGTCGATGAGCAGTTCTTC. The V and J genes are TRBV11-2 and TRBJ2-1, with 9 bases lining up with TRBD1. The CDR3 has 16 residues. Germline V gene lookup returns CDR1 SGHAT and CDR2 FQNNGV. The ends lost 4 bases at V and 8 bases at J; junction bases unmatched: 12.

The rearrangement joins TRBV4-1 to TRBJ2-1; 12 positions match TRBD2. Germline V lookup: CDR1 MGHRA, CDR2 YSYEKL. Unmatched junction bases numbered 2, after V lost 3 bases and J lost 2 bases. CDR3 length: 16 residues. DNA of the CDR3: TGCGCCAGCAGCCAGACTAGCGGGAGCGCCTACAATGAGCAGTTCTTC. It translates to CASSQTSGSAYNEQFF.

The rearrangement joins TRBV6-6 to TRBJ2-1; 9 bases are a match to TRBD1. There are 14 residues in the CDR3. The V and J ends lost 7 bases and 5 bases, in that order; junction bases with no gene match: 6. Germline loops: CDR1 MNHNY, CDR2 SVGAGI (reference sequence). The CDR3 loop is CASTWGQGNNEQFF. CDR3 bases: TGTGCCAGCACGTGGGGACAGGGAAACAATGAGCAGTTCTTC.

CDR3 sequence reads: CATSPFAGELFF. The CDR3 nucleotides are TGTGCCACCAGCCCGTTCGCCGGGGAGCTGTTTTTT. V and J are TRBV24-1 and TRBJ2-2, with unresolved D. V was shortened by 7 bases and J by 6 bases, with 8 bases between the two germline ends. CDR3 size: 12 residues. The germline V gene encodes CDR1 KGHDR and CDR2 SFDVKD.

This rearrangement joins TRBV15 to TRBJ2-5; D is unresolved. This CDR3 is 11 amino acids long. Per the germline V gene, CDR1 is LNHNV and CDR2 is YYDKDF (reference sequence). V lost 5 bases, J lost 1 base, and 2 bases lay in between. The CDR3 DNA is TGTGCCACCAGCCTCCAAGAGACCCAGTACTTC. This encodes CATSLQETQYF.

The chain employs TRBV11-2 and TRBJ2-1; weak D call: TRBD1 (6 bases). V lost 3 bases and J lost 15, with 21 bases in between. The germline CDR1 and CDR2 sequences are SGHAT and FQNNGV. This CDR3 has 14 residues. The CDR3 nucleotides are TGTGCCAGCAGCTTTCCAGGGACAACCATTAGGCCGTTCTTC. Translation: CASSFPGTTIRPFF.

The chain joins TRBV19 to TRBJ2-1; 7 nucleotides agree with TRBD2. Germline CDR1 reads LNHDA; CDR2 reads SQIVND (reference sequence). V was clipped by 0 bases and J by 9 bases; unmatched bases: 11. The CDR3 has 16 amino acids. The CDR3: CASSIEAGWGLGEQFF. The DNA of the CDR3 is TGTGCCAGTAGTATAGAAGCGGGATGGGGCTTAGGTGAGCAGTTCTTC.

This clone was detected only once. The CDR3 here is CASSLGQGNQPQHF. DNA of the CDR3: TGTGCCAGTAGTCTCGGACAGGGAAATCAGCCCCAGCATTTT. V is TRBV19 and J is TRBJ1-5; 8 bases fit TRBD1. V was pared by 5 bases and J by 4 bases, with 4 bases of the junction left unmatched. This CDR3 contains 14 residues. Germline CDR1 reads LNHDA; CDR2 reads SQIVND (reference sequence).

CDR3 coding DNA: TGCGCCAGCAGCCAACAAGCGGGAGCCATGTACAATGAGCAGTTCTTC. Residues: CASSQQAGAMYNEQFF. The chain uses TRBV4-1 and TRBJ2-1, with 8 bases identical to TRBD2. Losses at the gene ends were 2 bases for V and 4 bases for J; bases not matched to a gene: 7. The germline V gene encodes CDR1 MGHRA and CDR2 YSYEKL. The CDR3 runs 16 residues.

CDR3 in DNA: TGTGCCAGCAGCTGGACTAGCGCCCCTTCCTACAATGAGCAGTTCTTC. Translating gives CASSWTSAPSYNEQFF. The chain carries TRBV5-6 and TRBJ2-1; 9 bases agree with TRBD2. Germline CDR1 SGHDT, CDR2 YYEEEE. The CDR3 loop spans 16 amino acids. Unmatched junction bases numbered 5, after V lost 3 bases and J lost 1 base.

This sequence joins TRBV19 and TRBJ1-5; tentatively, D is TRBD1 (5 bases). Germline values: CDR1 LNHDA, CDR2 SQIVND (reference sequence). The ends were cut back, 3 bases at V and 5 bases at J, with 11 bases in the middle. The CDR3 runs to 14 residues. The DNA for the CDR3 is TGTGCCAGTAGTATTAGGGGCGGTTATCAGCCCCAGCATTTT. Its protein is CASSIRGGYQPQHF.

In regard to this clone: At one end the junction does not follow the germline gene, possibly because of a read error. The CDR3 loop is CASRFGTSF. The DNA for the CDR3 is TGTGCCAGCAGGTTCGGGACTTCCTTC. The chain combines TRBV7-9 with TRBJ1-2, with a weak D call TRBD1 (5 bases). The germline V gene encodes CDR1 SEHNR and CDR2 FQNEAQ (reference sequence). The length of the CDR3 is 9 residues.

The rearrangement uses TRBV15 and TRBJ2-1, with D possibly being TRBD2 (6 bases). Looked up from germline, CDR1 is LNHNV and CDR2 is YYDKDF (reference sequence). V gave up 1 base and J gave up 2 bases, with 9 bases separating them. The CDR3 is made up of 15 amino acids. The CDR3 DNA reads as TGTGCCACCAGCAGAGCGGCTAGCGCCTACAATGAGCAGTTCTTC. As protein: CATSRAASAYNEQFF.

Points on this clone: Other DNA variants within this sample encode the same CDR3. The genes are TRBV19 and TRBJ2-7; 8 bases align to TRBD1. The CDR3 has 13 amino acids. Germline V gene lookup returns CDR1 LNHDA and CDR2 SQIVND (reference sequence). V dropped 4 bases and J dropped 4; count of bases not matched to a gene: 3. The CDR3 here is CASSRDRGYEQYF. The CDR3 DNA reads as TGTGCCAGTAGTAGAGACAGGGGTTACGAGCAGTACTTC.

J is TRBJ1-4 and V is TRBV21-1; the table's D call TRBD1 went unverified against the DNA. TRBV21-1 is assigned pseudogene status. The CDR3 covers 16 residues. In DNA form, the CDR3 reads TGTGCCAGCAGCAAAGCGCAGGGTGCAACTAATGAAAAACTGTTTTTT. It specifies CASSKAQGATNEKLFF.

The chain recombines TRBV19 with TRBJ2-5, with 9 bases fitting TRBD2. The CDR3 has 16 amino acids. Germline V lookup: CDR1 LNHDA, CDR2 SQIVND (reference sequence). The J segment lost 5 bases and the V segment lost 1 base, leaving 8 bases of the junction unmatched. This CDR3 is CASSIGGVAGEETQYF. DNA of the CDR3: TGTGCCAGTAGTATAGGAGGGGTAGCGGGAGAGGAGACCCAGTACTTC.